The T cell receptor beta chain described here comes from a study of early stage breast cancer tumors. Here immunoSEQ multiplex PCR was the method, and the copy in TCRdb shows in-frame clones only, minus some. The sample consists of 30,000 to 35,000 clones, roughly 80% of them appearing once. V lost 5 bases and J lost 0; bases outside the gene matches: 9. CDR3 size: 17 residues. CDR1 and CDR2 (germline): MDHEN, SYDVKM. This chain connects TRBV28 to TRBJ2-3; 9 bases align to TRBD2. The specimen was blood. The sequence came from a person in their 40s with breast cancer. The CDR3 region has the DNA TGTGCCAGCAGTAGCGGGAGGTTTCAGAGAAGCACAGATACGCAGTATTTT. It encodes CASSSGRFQRSTDTQYF.